What follows are 7 T cell receptor beta chains derived from one specimen sequenced in a study of CD8 T cells in Susac syndrome. Reverse transcription used about 0.45 to 1 ug RNA and random hexamers. TCRdb called the immunoSEQ multiplex PCR reads again in MiXCR, with one record for every CDR3 protein. The sample carries under 200,000 distinct CDR3 sequences, 85% to 95% recorded once. The sequenced sample was CD4+ T cells from PBMCs. Every receptor here comes from a human donor with Susac syndrome.

V usage is TRBV14 and J usage is TRBJ2-3; 9 nucleotides match TRBD2. CDR1 and CDR2 from the germline V gene are SGHDN and FVKESK. V trimming: 4 bases; J trimming: 6 bases; junction bases outside the gene matches: 8. This CDR3 comprises 15 residues. The CDR3, as DNA: TGTGCCAGCAGCCTAAGCGGGGGGCACTCCGATACGCAGTATTTT. Amino acid sequence: CASSLSGGHSDTQYF. Using reference TRBV14 and TRBJ2-3 for the parts outside the CDR3, the full variable domain is EAGVTQFPSHSVIEKGQTVTLRCDPISGHDNLYWYRRVMGKEIKFLLHFVKESKQDESGMPNNRFLAERTGGTYSTLKVQPAELEDSGVYFCASSLSGGHSDTQYFGPGTRLTVL.

The chain combines TRBV29-1 with TRBJ2-2; possibly TRBD1 for D (5 bases). CDR3 length: 15 residues. With 7 bases removed from V and 0 bases from J, the gap between germline ends came to 15 bases. From germline, CDR1 is SQVTM and CDR2 ANQGSEA. CDR3 region: CSAQGRQSNTGELFF. The CDR3 nucleotides are TGCAGCGCCCAGGGCCGGCAGTCGAACACCGGGGAGCTGTTTTTT.

The CDR3 region is CAWTSGTNTGELFF. The DNA for the CDR3 is TGTGCCTGGACTAGCGGGACGAACACCGGGGAGCTGTTTTTT. The chain uses TRBV30 and TRBJ2-2, with TRBD2 matching over 9 bases. CDR3 length: 14 residues. J gave up 0 bases and V 4 bases, and 0 bases lay outside the gene matches. Per the germline V gene, CDR1 is GTSNPN and CDR2 is SVGIG (reference sequence).

The chain is built from TRBV4-1 and TRBJ2-7; D tentatively reads TRBD1 or TRBD2 (5 bases each). The CDR3 has 16 amino acids. V lost 0 bases to trimming and J lost 7 bases, with 19 bases between them. The germline V gene encodes CDR1 MGHRA and CDR2 YSYEKL. The DNA of the CDR3 is TGCGCCAGCAGCCAAGATCTTGGGGACGCTGAAGGAGAGCAGTACTTC. As protein: CASSQDLGDAEGEQYF.

The chain combines TRBV12-3 or TRBV12-4 with TRBJ1-1; no clear D gene. The CDR3 extends over 15 amino acids. V dropped 4 bases and J dropped 3 bases, with 15 bases sitting between them. CDR3 loop: CASSYILGMDTEAFF. In nucleotides, the CDR3 is TGTGCCAGCAGTTACATCTTAGGAATGGACACTGAAGCTTTCTTT.

This rearrangement joins TRBV5-1 to TRBJ2-2, with 7 bases lining up with TRBD2. V shed 4 bases, J shed 4 bases, and the junction held 7 bases outside the gene matches. Germline CDR1 SGHRS, CDR2 YFSETQ. The CDR3 sequence is 15 residues long. The CDR3 coding sequence is TGCGCCAGCAGCACAGCGGGGTCGGGCACCGGGGAGCTGTTTTTT. This encodes CASSTAGSGTGELFF.

The chain employs TRBV20-1 and TRBJ2-3; 10 positions match TRBD2. The CDR3 spans 14 residues. With 3 bases clipped from V and 3 bases from J, the junction kept 3 bases outside the gene matches. Germline lookup yields CDR1 DFQATT and CDR2 SNEGSKA (reference sequence). CDR3 loop: CSASEAGGTDTQYF. CDR3 bases: TGCAGTGCTAGTGAAGCGGGGGGGACAGATACGCAGTATTTT.